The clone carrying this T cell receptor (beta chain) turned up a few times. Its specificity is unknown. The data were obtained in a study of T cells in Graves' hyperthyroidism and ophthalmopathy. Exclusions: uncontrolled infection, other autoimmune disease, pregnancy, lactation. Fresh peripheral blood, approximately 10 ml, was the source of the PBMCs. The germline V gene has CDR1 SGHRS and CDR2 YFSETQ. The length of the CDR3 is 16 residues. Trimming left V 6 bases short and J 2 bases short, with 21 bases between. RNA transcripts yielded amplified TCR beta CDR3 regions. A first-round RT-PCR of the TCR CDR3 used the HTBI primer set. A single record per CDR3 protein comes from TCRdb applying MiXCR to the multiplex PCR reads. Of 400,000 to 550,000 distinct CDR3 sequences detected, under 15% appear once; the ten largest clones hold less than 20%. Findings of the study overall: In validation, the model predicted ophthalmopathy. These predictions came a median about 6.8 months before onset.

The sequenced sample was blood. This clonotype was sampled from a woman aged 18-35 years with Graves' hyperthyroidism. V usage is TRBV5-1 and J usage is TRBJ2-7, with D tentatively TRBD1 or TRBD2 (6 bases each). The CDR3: CASTPGLQGLAYEQYF. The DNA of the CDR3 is TGCGCCAGCACCCCGGGACTTCAGGGGCTAGCCTACGAGCAGTACTTC.